This T cell receptor beta chain was sequenced for a study of control samples from healthy donors and cancer patients. The method was immunoSEQ multiplex PCR; TCRdb's version includes in-frame clones alone and lacks a portion of them. The table lists under 95,000 clones, more than 85% of them singletons. CDR1 is SGHRS and CDR2 is YFSETQ in the germline V gene. The V end was cut by 3 bases, the J end by 2 bases, with 8 bases between. The CDR3 runs 13 residues. The table lists this clone with a count of one. Other DNA sequences in this specimen translate into the identical CDR3. The chain carries TRBV5-1 and TRBJ1-1, with D unclear. The source material was blood. This clonotype was sampled from a woman aged 25 to 45 in good health. The CDR3 nucleotides are TGCGCCAGCAGCTCCCCGGGAAACACTGAAGCTTTCTTT. This sequence encodes CASSSPGNTEAFF.